The rows below give T cell receptor beta chains drawn from one sample of a study of blood T cells in healthy people across ages. TCRdb re-derived calls from the 5' RACE reads in MiXCR, one entry per CDR3 protein. The top ten clones hold roughly 24% of a sample with around 1,900,000 distinct CDR3 sequences, more than 35% of them seen once. The sequenced sample consisted of blood. These receptors all stem from a human donor in good health. Both conserved end residues are part of each CDR3. D genes are given only for firm matches. Some rows mark clone size as missing; the rest say once, few, many or name a class of expanded clone.

TRBJ1-2,few,TRBV6-5,TRBD1,CASSFGQESAYGYTF,TGTGCCAGCAGTTTCGGACAGGAGTCTGCGTATGGCTACACCTTC
TRBJ2-1,NA,TRBV28,TRBD1,CASSPLPGTGPHEQFF,TGTGCCAGCAGTCCCCTCCCCGGGACAGGTCCTCATGAGCAGTTCTTC
TRBJ1-6,NA,TRBV6-1,NA,CASSKAGSERSYNSPLHF,TGTGCCAGCAGTAAGGCGGGGTCCGAACGCTCCTATAATTCACCCCTCCACTTT
TRBJ1-2,NA,TRBV4-3,TRBD1,CASSQQNRGRGYTF,TGCGCCAGCAGCCAACAAAACAGGGGGCGAGGCTACACCTTC
TRBJ1-5,NA,TRBV20-1,NA,CSARGEAADQPQHF,TGCAGTGCTAGAGGGGAGGCTGCTGATCAGCCCCAGCATTTT
TRBJ1-4,NA,TRBV7-2,NA,CASSSIGRGREKLFF,TGTGCCAGCAGCTCAATAGGACGGGGCAGGGAAAAACTGTTTTTT
TRBJ2-1,NA,TRBV7-2,TRBD2,CASSFRARRGGDNEQFF,TGTGCCAGCAGCTTCCGAGCTAGGCGGGGGGGCGACAATGAGCAGTTCTTC
TRBJ1-2,few,TRBV7-2,NA,CASSLVGNGGYTF,TGTGCCAGCAGCCTGGTCGGGAATGGTGGCTACACCTTC
TRBJ1-2,NA,TRBV27,TRBD1,CASSAIGTGVYGYTF,TGTGCCAGCAGTGCTATCGGGACAGGGGTCTATGGCTACACCTTC
TRBJ1-2,few,TRBV2,NA,CASSEQGTGRGYTF,TGTGCCAGCAGCGAGCAGGGTACAGGGCGAGGCTACACCTTC
TRBJ2-7,few,TRBV20-1,NA,CSARDLAVYEQYF,TGCAGTGCTAGAGATCTGGCTGTCTACGAGCAGTACTTC
TRBJ1-2,NA,TRBV5-1,NA,CASSWSEGSYGYTF,TGCGCCAGCAGCTGGAGCGAGGGCTCCTATGGCTACACCTTC
TRBJ2-1,many,TRBV20-1,NA,CSARGGAEYNEQFF,TGCAGTGCCCGAGGCGGGGCTGAGTACAATGAGCAGTTCTTC
TRBJ2-2,NA,TRBV29-1,TRBD2,CSVVAGDNTGELFF,TGCAGCGTAGTAGCGGGGGACAACACCGGGGAGCTGTTTTTT
TRBJ1-4,NA,TRBV6-6,TRBD1,CASRDRDGEKLFF,TGTGCCAGCAGGGACAGGGATGGAGAAAAACTGTTTTTT
TRBJ2-3,NA,TRBV5-1,TRBD1,CASSDRTGTTDTQYF,TGCGCCAGCAGCGATAGGACAGGGACCACAGATACGCAGTATTTT
TRBJ2-1,NA,TRBV6-2/TRBV6-3,TRBD2,CASRPPGLASMFF,TGTGCCAGCAGACCTCCGGGACTAGCATCAATGTTCTTC
TRBJ1-3,NA,TRBV5-5,NA,CASSGGGSKNSGNTIYF,TGTGCCAGCAGCGGTGGGGGGTCCAAAAACTCTGGAAACACCATATATTTT
TRBJ2-7,NA,TRBV6-5,NA,CASSGVGTTYEQYF,TGTGCCAGCAGTGGGGTAGGAACCACCTACGAGCAGTACTTC
TRBJ1-1,few,TRBV6-5,TRBD1,CASSLTGDRNTEAFF,TGTGCCAGCAGTTTGACAGGGGATCGGAACACTGAAGCTTTCTTT
TRBJ2-1,NA,TRBV15,TRBD2,CATSRGSSGYSDEQFF,TGTGCCACCAGCAGAGGTTCTAGCGGATATTCGGATGAGCAGTTCTTC
TRBJ2-1,NA,TRBV4-1,NA,CASSQGRPRGAHRNEQFF,TGCGCCAGCAGCCAAGGAAGGCCCCGGGGGGCCCATCGCAATGAGCAGTTCTTC